The clone carrying this TCR beta chain showed up just once. The antigen is undetermined. Germline V CDR1 and CDR2: SGHTA, FQGNSA. The ends were cut back, 4 bases at V and 5 bases at J, with 5 bases in the middle. The CDR3 spans 12 residues. The sample originates from a study of cytomegalovirus exposure and HLA in healthy donors. Study-level results: Immune exposure information available was restricted to CMV serostatus. The classifier reportedly diagnosed cytomegalovirus status with high specificity and sensitivity. As confirmed in vitro, three CMV-associated chains were specific for CMV antigens.

PCR used 60 Vbeta primers and 13 Jbeta primers. The authors' processing: An analysis that came later counted some 81 million unique TCR beta chains, 9 million to 12 million shared. Produced via immunoSEQ multiplex PCR; TCRdb's table is partial and in-frame only. Clone size and the V and J calls come from that table; the DNA yielded D and trimming. This sample has tens of thousands of clones, with about three quarters found just once. This clonotype originated in a middle-aged man in good health and CMV-seropositive. V gene TRBV7-2 combines with J gene TRBJ1-4; no clear D. The specimen was PBMCs. CDR3 region: CASSSGNEKLFF. The CDR3 coding sequence is TGTGCCAGCAGCTCCGGGAATGAAAAACTGTTTTTT.